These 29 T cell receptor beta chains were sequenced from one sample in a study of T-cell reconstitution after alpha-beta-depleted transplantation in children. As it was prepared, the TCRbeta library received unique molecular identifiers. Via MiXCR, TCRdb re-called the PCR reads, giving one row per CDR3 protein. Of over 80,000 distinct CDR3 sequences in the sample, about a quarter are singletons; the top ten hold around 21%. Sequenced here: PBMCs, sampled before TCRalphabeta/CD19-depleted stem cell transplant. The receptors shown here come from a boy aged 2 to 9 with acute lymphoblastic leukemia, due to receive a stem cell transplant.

In nucleotides, the CDR3 is TGTGCCAGCAGACCAATTAACCGGGCAACCTATGGCTACACCTTC. As protein: CASRPINRATYGYTF. The chain is built from TRBV6-1 and TRBJ1-2; no clear D gene. With 6 bases removed from V and 4 bases from J, the gap between germline ends came to 18 bases. Germline loops: CDR1 MNHNS, CDR2 SASEGT. This CDR3 comprises 15 residues.

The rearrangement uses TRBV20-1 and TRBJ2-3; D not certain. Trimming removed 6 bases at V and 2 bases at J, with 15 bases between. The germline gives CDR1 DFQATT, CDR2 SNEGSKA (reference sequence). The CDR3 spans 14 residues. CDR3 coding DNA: TGCAGTGCCCCTCCCGGGCAGAACACAGATACGCAGTATTTT. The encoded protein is CSAPPGQNTDTQYF.

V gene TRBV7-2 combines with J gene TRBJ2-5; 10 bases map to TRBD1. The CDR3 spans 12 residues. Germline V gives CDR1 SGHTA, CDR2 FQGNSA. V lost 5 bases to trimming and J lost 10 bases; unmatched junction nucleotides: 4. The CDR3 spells CASSVGQGIQYF. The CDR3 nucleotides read TGTGCCAGCAGCGTGGGACAGGGGATCCAGTACTTC.

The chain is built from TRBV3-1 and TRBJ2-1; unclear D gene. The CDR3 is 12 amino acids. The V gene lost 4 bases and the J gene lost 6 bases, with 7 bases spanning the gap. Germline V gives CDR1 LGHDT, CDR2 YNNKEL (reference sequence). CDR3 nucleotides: TGTGCCAGCAGCCGAACCATCAATGAGCAGTTCTTC. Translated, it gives CASSRTINEQFF.

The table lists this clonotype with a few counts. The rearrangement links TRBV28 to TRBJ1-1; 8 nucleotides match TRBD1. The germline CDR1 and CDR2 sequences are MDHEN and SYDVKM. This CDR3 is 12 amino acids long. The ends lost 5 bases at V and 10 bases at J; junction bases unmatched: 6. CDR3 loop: CASSLAGTGAFF. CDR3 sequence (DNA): TGTGCCAGCAGTCTAGCCGGGACAGGAGCTTTCTTT.

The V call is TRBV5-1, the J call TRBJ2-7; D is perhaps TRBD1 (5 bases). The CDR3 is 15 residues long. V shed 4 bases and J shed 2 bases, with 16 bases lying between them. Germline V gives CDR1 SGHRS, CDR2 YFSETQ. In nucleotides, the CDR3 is TGCGCCAGCAGCCCGCACGGTGCAGGGACCTACGAGCAGTACTTC. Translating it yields CASSPHGAGTYEQYF.

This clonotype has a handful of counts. The CDR3 region has the DNA TGTGCCATCAGTGAGGGATCTGAGACCCAGTACTTC. Protein: CAISEGSETQYF. The chain links TRBV10-3 to TRBJ2-5; D unresolved. V was trimmed by 2 bases and J by 5 bases, leaving 6 bases between them. The CDR3 has 12 amino acids. Per germline, CDR1 ENHRY and CDR2 SYGVKD.

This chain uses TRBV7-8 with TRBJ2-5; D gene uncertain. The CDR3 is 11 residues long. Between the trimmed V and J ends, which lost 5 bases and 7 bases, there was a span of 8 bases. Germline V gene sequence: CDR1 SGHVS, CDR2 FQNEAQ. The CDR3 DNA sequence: TGTGCCAGCAGCCCTATAGGGACCCAGTACTTC. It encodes CASSPIGTQYF.

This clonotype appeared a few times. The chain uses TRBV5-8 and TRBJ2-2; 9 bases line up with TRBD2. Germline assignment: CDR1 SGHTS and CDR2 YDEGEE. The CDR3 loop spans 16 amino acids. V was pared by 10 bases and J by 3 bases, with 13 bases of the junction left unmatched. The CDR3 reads CADEPPGLAYTGELFF. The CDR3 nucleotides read TGTGCCGACGAACCACCTGGACTAGCGTACACCGGGGAGCTGTTTTTT.

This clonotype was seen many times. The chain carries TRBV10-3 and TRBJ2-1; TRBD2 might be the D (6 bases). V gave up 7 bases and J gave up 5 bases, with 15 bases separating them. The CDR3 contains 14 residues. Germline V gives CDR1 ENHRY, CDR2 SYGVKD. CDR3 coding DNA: TGTGCCATCACCGCGGAGGAGGGGCACAATGAGCAGTTCTTC. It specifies CAITAEEGHNEQFF.

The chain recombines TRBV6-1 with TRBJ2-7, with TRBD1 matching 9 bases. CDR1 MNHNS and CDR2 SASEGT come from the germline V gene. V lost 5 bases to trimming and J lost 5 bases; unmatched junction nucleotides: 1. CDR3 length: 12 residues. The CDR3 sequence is CASSWDRDEQYF. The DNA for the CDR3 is TGTGCCAGCAGTTGGGACAGGGACGAGCAGTACTTC.

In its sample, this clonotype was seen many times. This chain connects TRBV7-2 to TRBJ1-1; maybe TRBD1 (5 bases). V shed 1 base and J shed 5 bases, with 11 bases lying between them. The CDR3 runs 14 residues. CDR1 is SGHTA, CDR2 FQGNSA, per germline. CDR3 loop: CASSLDQGWTEAFF. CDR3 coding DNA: TGTGCCAGCAGCTTAGACCAGGGCTGGACTGAAGCTTTCTTT. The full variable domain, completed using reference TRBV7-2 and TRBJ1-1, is GAGVSQSPSNKVTEKGKDVELRCDPISGHTALYWYRQSLGQGLEFLIYFQGNSAPDKSGLPSDRFSAERTGGSVSTLTIQRTQQEDSAVYLCASSLDQGWTEAFFGQGTRLTVV.

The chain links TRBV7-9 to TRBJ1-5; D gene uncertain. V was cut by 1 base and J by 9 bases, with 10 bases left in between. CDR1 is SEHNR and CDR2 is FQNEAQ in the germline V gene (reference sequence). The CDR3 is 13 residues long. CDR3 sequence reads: CASSLDPGRPQHF. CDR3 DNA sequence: TGTGCCAGCAGCTTAGACCCCGGAAGGCCCCAGCATTTT.

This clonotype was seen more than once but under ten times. The CDR3 protein is CASRNRARDRAPREQYF. The DNA for the CDR3 is TGTGCCTCCCGGAATCGAGCCCGGGACAGGGCTCCTAGAGAGCAGTACTTC. V usage is TRBV28 and J usage is TRBJ2-7, with 9 bases identical to TRBD1. The CDR3 runs 17 residues. CDR1 and CDR2 from the germline V gene are MDHEN and SYDVKM. V was clipped by 11 bases and J by 7 bases; unmatched bases: 24.

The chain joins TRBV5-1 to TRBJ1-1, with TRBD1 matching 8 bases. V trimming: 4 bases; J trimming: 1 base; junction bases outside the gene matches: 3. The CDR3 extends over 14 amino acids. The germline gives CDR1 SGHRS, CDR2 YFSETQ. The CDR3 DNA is TGCGCCAGCAGCGGAGACAGGGGGAACACTGAAGCTTTCTTT. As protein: CASSGDRGNTEAFF.

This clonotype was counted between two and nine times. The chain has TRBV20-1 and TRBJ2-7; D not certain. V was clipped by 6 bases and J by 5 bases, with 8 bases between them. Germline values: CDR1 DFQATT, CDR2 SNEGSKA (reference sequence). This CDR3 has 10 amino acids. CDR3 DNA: TGCAGTGCCCGTTTAGACGAGCAGTACTTC. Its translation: CSARLDEQYF.

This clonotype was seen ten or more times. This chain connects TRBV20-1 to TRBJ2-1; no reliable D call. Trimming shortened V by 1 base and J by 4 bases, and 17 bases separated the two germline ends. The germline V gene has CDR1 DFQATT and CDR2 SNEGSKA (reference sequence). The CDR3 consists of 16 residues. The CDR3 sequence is CSARVAGTDVYNEQFF. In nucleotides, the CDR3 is TGCAGTGCTAGAGTCGCCGGAACAGACGTATACAATGAGCAGTTCTTC.

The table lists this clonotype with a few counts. The CDR3 DNA reads as TGCAGCGTCTCCCCGGGGAGGGACGAGCAGTACTTC. Translation: CSVSPGRDEQYF. This chain links TRBV29-1 with TRBJ2-7; 7 nucleotides match TRBD2. This CDR3 comprises 12 residues. V lost 6 bases and J lost 5; bases outside the gene matches: 7. The germline V gene encodes CDR1 SQVTM and CDR2 ANQGSEA.

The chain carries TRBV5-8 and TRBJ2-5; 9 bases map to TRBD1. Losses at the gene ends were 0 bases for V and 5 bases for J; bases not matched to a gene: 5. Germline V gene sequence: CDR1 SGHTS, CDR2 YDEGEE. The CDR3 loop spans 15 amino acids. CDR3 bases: TGTGCCAGCAGCTTGGGGACAGGGGACGGCGAGACCCAGTACTTC. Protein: CASSLGTGDGETQYF.

CDR3 region: CASSPVAEGFSYEQYF. In DNA form, the CDR3 reads TGTGCCAGCAGTCCGGTAGCGGAGGGCTTTTCCTACGAGCAGTACTTC. The genes are TRBV28 and TRBJ2-7, with a possible D match to TRBD2 (6 bases). Germline CDR1 reads MDHEN; CDR2 reads SYDVKM. The CDR3 contains 16 residues. The germline V and J ends were trimmed by 5 bases and 1 base, with 18 bases remaining between them.

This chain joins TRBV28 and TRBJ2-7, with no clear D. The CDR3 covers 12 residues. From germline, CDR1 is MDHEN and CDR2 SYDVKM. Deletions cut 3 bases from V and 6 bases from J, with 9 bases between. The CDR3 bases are TGTGCCAGCAGTTTGCGGATCGGCGAGCAGTACTTC. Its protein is CASSLRIGEQYF. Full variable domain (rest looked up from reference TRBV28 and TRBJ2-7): DVKVTQSSRYLVKRTGEKVFLECVQDMDHENMFWYRQDPGLGLRLIYFSYDVKMKEKGDIPEGYSVSREKKERFSLILESASTNQTSMYLCASSLRIGEQYFGPGTRLTVT.

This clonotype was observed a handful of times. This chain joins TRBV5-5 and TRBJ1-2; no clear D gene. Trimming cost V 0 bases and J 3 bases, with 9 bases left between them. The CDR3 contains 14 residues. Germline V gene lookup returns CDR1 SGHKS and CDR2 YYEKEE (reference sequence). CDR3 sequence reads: CASSLVLVDYGYTF. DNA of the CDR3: TGTGCCAGCAGCTTGGTACTCGTAGACTATGGCTACACCTTC.

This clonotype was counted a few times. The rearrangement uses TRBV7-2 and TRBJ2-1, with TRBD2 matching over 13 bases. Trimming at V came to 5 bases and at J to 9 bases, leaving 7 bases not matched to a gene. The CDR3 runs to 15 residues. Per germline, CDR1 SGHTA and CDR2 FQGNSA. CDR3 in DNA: TGTGCCAGCAGCCTCGGGACTAGCGGGATCGGTGAGCAGTTCTTC. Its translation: CASSLGTSGIGEQFF.

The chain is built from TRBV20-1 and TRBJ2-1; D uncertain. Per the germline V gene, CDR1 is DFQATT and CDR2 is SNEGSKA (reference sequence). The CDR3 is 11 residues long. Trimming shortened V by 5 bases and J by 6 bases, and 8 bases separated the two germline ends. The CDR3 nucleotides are TGCAGTGCTGTAGCTCCCAATGAGCAGTTCTTC. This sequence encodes CSAVAPNEQFF.

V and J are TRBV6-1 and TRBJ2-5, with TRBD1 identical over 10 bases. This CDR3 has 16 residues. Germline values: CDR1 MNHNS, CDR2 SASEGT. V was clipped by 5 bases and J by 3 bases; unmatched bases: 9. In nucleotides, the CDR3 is TGTGCCAGCAGTAGTCCTACCGGGACAGGGGAAGAGACCCAGTACTTC. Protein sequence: CASSSPTGTGEETQYF.

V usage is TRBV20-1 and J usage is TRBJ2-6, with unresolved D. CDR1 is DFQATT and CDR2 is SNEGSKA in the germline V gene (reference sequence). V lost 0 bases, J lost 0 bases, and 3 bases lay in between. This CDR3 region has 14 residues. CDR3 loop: CSAREGSGANVLTF. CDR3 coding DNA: TGCAGTGCTAGAGAAGGCTCTGGGGCCAACGTCCTGACTTTC.

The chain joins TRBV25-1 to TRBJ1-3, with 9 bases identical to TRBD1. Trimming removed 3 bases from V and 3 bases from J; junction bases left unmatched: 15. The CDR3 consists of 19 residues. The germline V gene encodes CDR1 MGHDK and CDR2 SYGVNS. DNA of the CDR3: TGTGCCAGCAGTGACTCCCCACGAACGACAGGGGGGATTGGAAACACCATATATTTT. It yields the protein CASSDSPRTTGGIGNTIYF.

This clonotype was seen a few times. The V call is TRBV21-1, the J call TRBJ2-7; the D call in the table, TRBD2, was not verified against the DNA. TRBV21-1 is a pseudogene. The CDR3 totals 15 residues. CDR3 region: CASSKGPSCSYEQYF. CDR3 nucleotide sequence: TGTGCCAGCAGCAAAGGACCTAGCTGTTCCTACGAGCAGTACTTC.

In DNA, the CDR3 is TGCAGTGTGAGCAGTCAGAGGAGGGAGACCCAGTACTTC. Protein: CSVSSQRRETQYF. The V and J genes are TRBV20-1 and TRBJ2-5; possible D gene TRBD2, 5 bases. V gave up 7 bases and J gave up 5 bases, with 17 bases separating them. The length of the CDR3 is 13 residues. Germline CDR1 is DFQATT and CDR2 is SNEGSKA (reference sequence).